Listed here is a single T cell receptor beta chain. What it binds is unknown. Per the germline V gene, CDR1 is MGHRA and CDR2 is YSYEKL. The CDR3 loop spans 18 amino acids. The ends lost 2 bases at V and 5 bases at J; junction bases unmatched: 9. This specimen belongs to a study of T cell responses to AZD1222 COVID-19 vaccine. Study results and limitations: Unmutated variant regions are reportedly targeted by nearly half of spike-specific TCRs. White British donors predominated, females outnumbered males, and clonal diversity was possibly underestimated.

TCRdb keeps only in-frame clones here, not all; method: immunoSEQ multiplex PCR. Here the sample spans fewer than 110,000 clones, around 90% being singletons. The TCR was taken from an adult in good health. The chain has TRBV4-1 and TRBJ2-1; 13 bases match TRBD2. The source was peripheral blood, collected on day 0 of AZD1222 vaccination. In DNA, the CDR3 is TGCGCCAGCAGCCAAATAGACATGGGACTAGCGGGGAACAATGAGCAGTTCTTC. Translation: CASSQIDMGLAGNNEQFF.